The T cell receptor beta chain described here comes from a study of cytomegalovirus exposure and HLA in healthy donors. Broader study findings: Many donors shared some public TCRs, even though most TCR sequences were rare.

On this clone: Antigen specificity is unknown.

CDR3 length: 16 amino acids. Germline V gives CDR1 SEHNR, CDR2 FQNEAQ (reference sequence). The J segment lost 8 bases and the V segment lost 5 bases, leaving 16 bases of the junction unmatched. The PCR was carried out with 60 Vbeta primers and 13 Jbeta primers. Only in-frame clones appear in the TCRdb table, and some are missing; sequencing was by immunoSEQ multiplex PCR. Among a few hundred thousand clones listed, under 80% were seen once. The gene calls are TRBV7-9 and TRBJ1-2, with 8 bases fitting TRBD1. The sequenced sample consisted of PBMCs. The source of this sequence is a woman in her twenties or thirties in good health and CMV-seronegative. CDR3 DNA sequence: TGTGCCAGCAGCCGAAGAGAAGGGACAGGCATTACCGGCTACACCTTC. It specifies CASSRREGTGITGYTF.